The present entry profiles one T cell receptor beta chain with its context. What it binds is unknown. This entry belongs to a study of OX40 agonist ivuxolimab in advanced cancers. Regarding the study as a whole: Among some nonresponders, normalized T-cell clonal expansion was also low.

Here immunoSEQ multiplex PCR was the method, and the copy in TCRdb shows in-frame clones only, minus some. The table lists 45,000 to 50,000 clones, around 89% of them singletons. Trimming removed 2 bases from V and 7 bases from J; junction bases left unmatched: 11. The CDR3 sequence is 16 residues long. CDR1 is MNHNS, CDR2 SASEGT, per germline. The genes are TRBV6-1 and TRBJ1-5; 7 bases align to TRBD1. The TCR comes from an adult with an advanced solid tumor such as melanoma, head and neck, liver or kidney cancer. Source: CD4+ or CD8+ T cells sorted from blood, taken in a trial of the OX40 agonist ivuxolimab. CDR3 region: CASSEPARGVSQPQHF. The CDR3, as DNA: TGTGCCAGCAGTGAACCAGCCAGGGGGGTCAGCCAGCCCCAGCATTTT.